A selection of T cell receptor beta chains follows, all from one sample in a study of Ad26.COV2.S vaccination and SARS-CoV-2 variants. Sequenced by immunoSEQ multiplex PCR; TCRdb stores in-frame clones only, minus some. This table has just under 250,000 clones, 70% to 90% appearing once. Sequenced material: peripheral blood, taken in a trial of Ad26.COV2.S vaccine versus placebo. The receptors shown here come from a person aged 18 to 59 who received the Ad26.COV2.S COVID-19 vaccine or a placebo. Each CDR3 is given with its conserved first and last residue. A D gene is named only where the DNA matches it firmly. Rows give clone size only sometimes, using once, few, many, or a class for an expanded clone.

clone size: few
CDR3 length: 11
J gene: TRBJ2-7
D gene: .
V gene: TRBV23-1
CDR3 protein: CASSQEGEQYF
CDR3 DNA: TGCGCCAGCAGTCAAGAGGGCGAGCAGTACTTC

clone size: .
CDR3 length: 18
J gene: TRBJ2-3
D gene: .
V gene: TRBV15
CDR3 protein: CATSRSGPLNLGTDTQYF
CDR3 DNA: TGTGCCACCAGCAGATCGGGACCCTTAAACCTGGGCACAGATACGCAGTATTTT

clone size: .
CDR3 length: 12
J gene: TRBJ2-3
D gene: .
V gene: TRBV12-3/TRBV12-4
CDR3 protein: CASTSPPDTQYF
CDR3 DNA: TGTGCCAGCACCTCCCCCCCAGATACGCAGTATTTT

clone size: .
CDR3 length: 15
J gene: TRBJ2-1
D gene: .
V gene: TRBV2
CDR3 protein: CASSDLGAPYNEQFF
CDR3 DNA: TGTGCCAGCAGTGATCTAGGTGCGCCATACAATGAGCAGTTCTTC

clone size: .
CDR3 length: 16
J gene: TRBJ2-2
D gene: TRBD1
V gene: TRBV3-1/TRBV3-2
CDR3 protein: CASRPLRDRGDGELFF
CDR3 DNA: TGTGCCAGCAGACCCCTAAGGGACAGGGGTGACGGGGAGCTGTTTTTT

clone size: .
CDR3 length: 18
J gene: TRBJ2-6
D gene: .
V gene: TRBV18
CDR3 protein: CASSGAKPKVSGANVLTF
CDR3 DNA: TGTGCCAGCTCAGGGGCCAAACCCAAAGTCTCTGGGGCCAACGTCCTGACTTTC

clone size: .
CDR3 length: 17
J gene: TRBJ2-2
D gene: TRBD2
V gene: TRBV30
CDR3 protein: CAWSRERTSGRAGELFF
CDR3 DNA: TGTGCCTGGAGTCGCGAGAGGACTAGCGGGAGGGCCGGGGAGCTGTTTTTT

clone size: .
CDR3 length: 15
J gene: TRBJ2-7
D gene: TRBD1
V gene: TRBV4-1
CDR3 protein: CASSQVRDRGNEQYF
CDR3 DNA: TGCGCCAGCAGCCAAGTACGGGACAGGGGGAACGAGCAGTACTTC

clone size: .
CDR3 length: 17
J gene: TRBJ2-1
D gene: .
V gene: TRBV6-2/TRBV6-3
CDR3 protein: CASSYSTWRDRGNEQFF
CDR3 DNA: TGTGCCAGCAGTTACTCGACTTGGCGGGATAGAGGGAATGAGCAGTTCTTC

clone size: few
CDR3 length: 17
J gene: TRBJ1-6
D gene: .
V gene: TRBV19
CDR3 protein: CATSDPRGSSYNSPLHF
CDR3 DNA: TGTGCCACCTCGGACCCGCGGGGGAGCTCCTATAATTCACCCCTCCACTTT

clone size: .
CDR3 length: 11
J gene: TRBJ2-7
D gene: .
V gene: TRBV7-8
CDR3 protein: CASSPAYEQYF
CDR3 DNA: TGTGCCAGCAGCCCCGCCTACGAGCAGTACTTC

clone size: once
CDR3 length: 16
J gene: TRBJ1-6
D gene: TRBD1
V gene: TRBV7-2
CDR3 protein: CASSFWTGGKGSPLHF
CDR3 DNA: TGTGCCAGCAGCTTTTGGACAGGGGGGAAAGGTTCACCCCTCCACTTT

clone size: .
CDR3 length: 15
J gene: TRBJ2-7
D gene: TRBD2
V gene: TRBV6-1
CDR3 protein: CASSEVGSGAYEQYF
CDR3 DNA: TGTGCCAGCAGTGAAGTGGGAAGCGGGGCCTACGAGCAGTACTTC

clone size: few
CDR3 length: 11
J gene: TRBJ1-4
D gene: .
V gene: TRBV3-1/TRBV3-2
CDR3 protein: CASSQEQGLFF
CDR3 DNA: TGTGCCAGCAGCCAAGAGCAAGGACTGTTTTTT

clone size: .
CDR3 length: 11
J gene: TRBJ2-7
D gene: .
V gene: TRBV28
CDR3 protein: CASSLAYEQYF
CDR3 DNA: TGTGCCAGCAGTTTAGCCTACGAGCAGTACTTC

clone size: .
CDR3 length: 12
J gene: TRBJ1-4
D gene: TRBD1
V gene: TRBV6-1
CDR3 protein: CASSEQGAKLFF
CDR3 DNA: TGTGCCAGCAGTGAACAGGGGGCCAAACTGTTTTTT

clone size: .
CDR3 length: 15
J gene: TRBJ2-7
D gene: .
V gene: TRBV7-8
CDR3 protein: CASSLAPGATYEQYF
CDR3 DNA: TGTGCCAGCAGCTTAGCTCCCGGGGCTACCTACGAGCAGTACTTC

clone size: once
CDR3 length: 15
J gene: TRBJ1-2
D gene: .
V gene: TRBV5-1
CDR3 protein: CASSLALEGVYGYTF
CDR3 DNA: TGCGCCAGCAGCTTGGCCTTGGAGGGGGTTTATGGCTACACCTTC

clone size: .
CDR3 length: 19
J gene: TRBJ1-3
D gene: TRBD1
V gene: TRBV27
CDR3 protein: CASTSGGGGSGLSGNTIYF
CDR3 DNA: TGTGCCAGCACCTCAGGGGGGGGAGGAAGTGGCCTCTCTGGAAACACCATATATTTT

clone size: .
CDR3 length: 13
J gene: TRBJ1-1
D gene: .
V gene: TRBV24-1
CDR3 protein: CATSGSLNTEAFF
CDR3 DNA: TGTGCCACCAGTGGGTCCCTGAACACTGAAGCTTTCTTT

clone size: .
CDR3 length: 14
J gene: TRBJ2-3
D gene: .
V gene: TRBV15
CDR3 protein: CATSRDEETDTQYF
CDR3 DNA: TGTGCCACCAGCAGAGATGAGGAAACAGATACGCAGTATTTT

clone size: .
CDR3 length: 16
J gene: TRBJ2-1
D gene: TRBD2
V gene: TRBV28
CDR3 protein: CASTLVTSGSYNEQFF
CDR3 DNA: TGTGCCAGCACCCTTGTGACTAGCGGTTCCTACAATGAGCAGTTCTTC

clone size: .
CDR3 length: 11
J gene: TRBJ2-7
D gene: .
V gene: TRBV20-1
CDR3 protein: CSARLTYEQYF
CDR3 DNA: TGCAGTGCTCGCTTGACTTACGAGCAGTACTTC

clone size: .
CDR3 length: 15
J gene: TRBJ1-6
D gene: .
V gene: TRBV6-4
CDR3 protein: CASSDSWGHNSPLHF
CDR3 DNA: TGTGCCAGCAGTGACTCGTGGGGTCATAATTCACCCCTCCACTTT

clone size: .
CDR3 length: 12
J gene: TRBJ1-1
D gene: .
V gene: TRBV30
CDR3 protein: CAWSAVGAEAFF
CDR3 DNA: TGTGCCTGGAGTGCGGTCGGGGCTGAAGCTTTCTTT

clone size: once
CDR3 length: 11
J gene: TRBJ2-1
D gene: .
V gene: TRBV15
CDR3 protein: CATSLDNEQFF
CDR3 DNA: TGTGCCACCAGCCTAGACAATGAGCAGTTCTTC

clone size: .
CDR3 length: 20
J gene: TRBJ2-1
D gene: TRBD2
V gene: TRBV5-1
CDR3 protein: CASSATGLAGGLSSYNEQFF
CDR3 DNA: TGCGCCAGCAGCGCAACCGGACTAGCGGGAGGTTTGAGCTCCTACAATGAGCAGTTCTTC

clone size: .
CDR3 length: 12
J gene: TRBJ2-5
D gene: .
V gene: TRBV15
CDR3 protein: CATSRGGETQYF
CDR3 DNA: TGTGCCACCAGCAGGGGGGGAGAGACCCAGTACTTC

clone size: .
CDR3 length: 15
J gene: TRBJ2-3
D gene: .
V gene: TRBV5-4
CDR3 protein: CASSGGGHNTDTQYF
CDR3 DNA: TGTGCCAGCAGCGGGGGGGGACATAACACAGATACGCAGTATTTT

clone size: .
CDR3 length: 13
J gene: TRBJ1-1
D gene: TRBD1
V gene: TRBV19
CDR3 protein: CASSGQALTEAFF
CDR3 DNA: TGTGCCAGTAGTGGACAGGCTCTCACTGAAGCTTTCTTT

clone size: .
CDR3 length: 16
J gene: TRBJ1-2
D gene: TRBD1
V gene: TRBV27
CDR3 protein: CASSFSGTGYPYGYTF
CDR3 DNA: TGTGCCAGCAGTTTTTCCGGGACAGGGTATCCCTATGGCTACACCTTC

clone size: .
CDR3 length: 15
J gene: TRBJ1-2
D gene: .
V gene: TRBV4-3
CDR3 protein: CASSQEGRDAYGYTF
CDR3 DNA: TGCGCCAGCAGCCAAGAAGGTCGGGACGCCTATGGCTACACCTTC

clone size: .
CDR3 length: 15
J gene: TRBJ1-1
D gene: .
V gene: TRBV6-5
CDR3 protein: CASSPPLRWNTEAFF
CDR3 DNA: TGTGCCAGCAGTCCACCGTTACGATGGAACACTGAAGCTTTCTTT

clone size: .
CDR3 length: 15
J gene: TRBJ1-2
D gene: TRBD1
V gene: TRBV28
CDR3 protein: CASSFVDRGNYGYTF
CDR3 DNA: TGTGCCAGCAGTTTTGTAGACAGGGGTAACTATGGCTACACCTTC

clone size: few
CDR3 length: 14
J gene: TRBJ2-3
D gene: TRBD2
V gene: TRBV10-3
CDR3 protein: CATALAASTDTQYF
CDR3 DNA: TGTGCCACCGCACTAGCGGCTAGCACAGATACGCAGTATTTT

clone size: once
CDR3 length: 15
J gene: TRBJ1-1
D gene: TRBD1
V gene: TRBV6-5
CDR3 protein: CASSSDRGGVTEAFF
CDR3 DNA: TGTGCCAGCAGTTCCGACAGGGGAGGGGTCACTGAAGCTTTCTTT

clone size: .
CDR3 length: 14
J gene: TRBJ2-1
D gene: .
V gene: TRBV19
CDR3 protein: CASSPRPNYNEQFF
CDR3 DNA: TGTGCCAGTAGTCCCCGGCCCAACTACAATGAGCAGTTCTTC